A selection of T cell receptor beta chains follows, all from one sample in a study of radiotherapy plus CTLA-4 blockade in lung cancer. Profiled with immunoSEQ multiplex PCR; TCRdb holds only in-frame clones, not every one. The sample lists approximately 46,000 clones; roughly 84% were seen once. Sequenced material: peripheral blood, taken from a patient treated with radiotherapy plus ipilimumab. The receptors originated from a human donor with non-small cell lung cancer whose response to radiotherapy plus ipilimumab could not be evaluated. CDR3s leave out the opening cysteine and the closing phenylalanine or tryptophan. Each record gives: CDR3 length, V gene, J gene, CDR3 protein.

length: 9
V: TRBV7-3
J: TRBJ2-7
CDR3: ASTDFYEQY

length: 11
V: TRBV10-3
J: TRBJ2-7
CDR3: AIKGTGSYEQY

length: 14
V: TRBV9
J: TRBJ2-2
CDR3: ASSAQTGANTGELF

length: 9
V: TRBV2
J: -
CDR3: ASGLATEQY

length: 12
V: TRBV5-4
J: TRBJ1-1
CDR3: ASSRDKLNTEAF

length: 12
V: TRBV6-6
J: TRBJ2-3
CDR3: ASKRGQGPDTQY

length: 15
V: TRBV28
J: TRBJ1-3
CDR3: ASSRTALQGSGNTIY

length: 11
V: TRBV7-9
J: TRBJ2-1
CDR3: AIAEDSYNEQF

length: 15
V: TRBV9
J: TRBJ2-2
CDR3: ASSPDWTSWNTGELF

length: 13
V: TRBV4-3
J: TRBJ1-1
CDR3: ASSQDRQGSTEAF

length: 10
V: TRBV30
J: TRBJ1-1
CDR3: AGGRRGTEAF

length: 11
V: TRBV27
J: TRBJ2-1
CDR3: ASALSGRNEQF

length: 11
V: TRBV25-1
J: TRBJ2-1
CDR3: ASMGQSNNEQF

length: 14
V: TRBV11-1
J: TRBJ2-1
CDR3: ASSPWDRGPGDEQF

length: 14
V: TRBV6-5
J: TRBJ1-3
CDR3: ASSYSHTDTGNTIY

length: 10
V: TRBV7-2
J: TRBJ1-2
CDR3: ASTIQGPGYT

length: 14
V: TRBV2
J: TRBJ2-3
CDR3: ASSETSGSATDTQY

length: 17
V: TRBV11-2
J: TRBJ2-4
CDR3: ASSPRISLAAHLENIQY

length: 13
V: TRBV2
J: TRBJ1-4
CDR3: ASRAQGASGEKLF

length: 11
V: TRBV5-1
J: TRBJ2-2
CDR3: ASSLVPGQELF

length: 10
V: TRBV29-1
J: TRBJ1-1
CDR3: SIRKGVTEAF

length: 10
V: TRBV29-1
J: TRBJ1-2
CDR3: SVEAGGYGYT

length: 9
V: TRBV19
J: TRBJ2-7
CDR3: ATGGAYEQY

length: 15
V: TRBV7-2
J: TRBJ1-5
CDR3: ASSFEGPRGHNQPQH

length: 13
V: TRBV29-1
J: TRBJ2-3
CDR3: SVQRTSGSTDTQY

length: 13
V: TRBV28
J: TRBJ1-5
CDR3: ASSLMNRGRQPQH

length: 15
V: TRBV7-8
J: TRBJ2-6
CDR3: ASRTDRGYSGANVLT

length: 13
V: TRBV5-1
J: TRBJ2-2
CDR3: ASSFIPGNTGELF

length: 13
V: TRBV27
J: TRBJ1-4
CDR3: ASSPTDMPNEKLF

length: 14
V: TRBV2
J: TRBJ1-2
CDR3: ASSGLGPQGVYGYT

length: 12
V: TRBV7-9
J: TRBJ2-2
CDR3: ASSADSRDGELF

length: 11
V: TRBV18
J: TRBJ2-7
CDR3: ASSHDRGYEQY

length: 13
V: TRBV15
J: TRBJ1-2
CDR3: ATSNPPEGTGGYT

length: 12
V: TRBV5-1
J: TRBJ2-7
CDR3: ASSSYPGTYEQY

length: 14
V: TRBV7-9
J: TRBJ1-2
CDR3: ASSSVPGQGNYGYT

length: 12
V: TRBV28
J: TRBJ2-7
CDR3: ASMLGGSSYEQY

length: 12
V: TRBV5-4
J: TRBJ1-2
CDR3: ASSWGGKVYGYT

length: 14
V: TRBV4-2
J: TRBJ2-3
CDR3: ASSQVSQRETDTQY

length: 11
V: TRBV7-3
J: TRBJ2-1
CDR3: ASSGQGYNEQF

length: 12
V: TRBV9
J: TRBJ1-5
CDR3: ASSVGGVGQPQH

length: 11
V: TRBV19
J: TRBJ1-2
CDR3: ASTERRGLGYT

length: 13
V: TRBV10-1
J: TRBJ2-1
CDR3: ARPFRTSGNYEQF